What follows describes a single T cell receptor beta chain. V was pared by 4 bases and J by 0 bases, with 13 bases between. CDR3 length: 16 residues. Germline V gives CDR1 LGHNA, CDR2 YNFKEQ. TCRdb keeps only in-frame clones here, not all; method: immunoSEQ multiplex PCR. The sample contains 9,500 to 10,000 clones, 88% of which appear only once. This record comes from a study of immune evolution from preneoplasia to lung adenocarcinoma. V is TRBV4-2 and J is TRBJ2-1; D tentatively fits TRBD1 or TRBD2 (5 bases each). The sequenced sample was FFPE invasive lung adenocarcinoma tissue. This TCR was recovered from a person between 70 and 80 years old with invasive lung adenocarcinoma. Some clones in this sample may be carry-over from other donors' samples. CDR3 in DNA: TGTGCCAGCAGCCCGATAACCGGGACCTCCTACAATGAGCAGTTCTTC. This gives the protein CASSPITGTSYNEQFF.